What follows describes a single T cell receptor beta chain. Its antigen is as yet unknown. Germline lookup yields CDR1 MGHRA and CDR2 YSYEKL. After removal of 2 bases from V and 5 bases from J, the junction contained 5 bases not matched to a gene. The CDR3 length is 15 residues. TCRdb's table, derived via immunoSEQ multiplex PCR, lists solely in-frame clones and lacks some. Of approximately 92,000 clones detected, over 80% appear once; the ten largest clones hold around 9.4%. The sample belongs to a study of radiation and T cells in renal cell carcinoma. Study findings and constraints: In blood, top tumor clones expanded by 2 weeks, shrinking by 4.

Noted time point: blood 4 weeks post-SBRT, at nephrectomy. Treatment described: 15 Gy SBRT to primary tumor, nephrectomy 4 weeks later. V and J are TRBV4-1 and TRBJ2-7; TRBD1 agrees at 11 bases. Material: blood, obtained from a patient whose treatment included radiotherapy and nephrectomy. The source is a man aged 45-60 years with renal cell carcinoma. The CDR3 nucleotides are TGCGCCAGCAGCCAAACCTGGACAGGGGGCCACGAGCAGTACTTC. The encoded protein is CASSQTWTGGHEQYF.